This TCR beta chain was documented in a study of post-analysis software for immune sequencing data. Study-level information: Both relapsing-remitting and secondary progressive multiple sclerosis featured among the disease courses, as did progressive-relapsing multiple sclerosis.

Study-wide points: Compared with controls, patients showed significantly lower normalized Chao1 diversity. In patients, TRBV5-6, TRBV5-1 and TRBV20-1 belonged to roughly five TRBV segments found more frequently than in controls.

CDR1 and CDR2 (germline): WSHSY, SAAADI. V lost 2 bases and J 0 bases, leaving 22 bases between the germline ends. CDR3 size: 19 residues. cDNA libraries of TCR beta carried unique molecular identifiers. TCRdb used MiXCR to reprocess the PCR reads, holding one entry per CDR3 protein. This sample has about 540,000 distinct CDR3 sequences, with around 31% found just once. Concerning this clonotype itself: Its antigen is unidentified.

This TCR came from a girl aged 2-17 years with multiple sclerosis. The chain combines TRBV10-2 with TRBJ1-1; unclear D gene. Material: blood. The CDR3 loop reads CASSEPGLPLSRMNTEAFF. The CDR3, as DNA: TGCGCCAGCAGTGAGCCGGGTCTTCCCTTAAGCCGCATGAACACTGAAGCTTTCTTT.